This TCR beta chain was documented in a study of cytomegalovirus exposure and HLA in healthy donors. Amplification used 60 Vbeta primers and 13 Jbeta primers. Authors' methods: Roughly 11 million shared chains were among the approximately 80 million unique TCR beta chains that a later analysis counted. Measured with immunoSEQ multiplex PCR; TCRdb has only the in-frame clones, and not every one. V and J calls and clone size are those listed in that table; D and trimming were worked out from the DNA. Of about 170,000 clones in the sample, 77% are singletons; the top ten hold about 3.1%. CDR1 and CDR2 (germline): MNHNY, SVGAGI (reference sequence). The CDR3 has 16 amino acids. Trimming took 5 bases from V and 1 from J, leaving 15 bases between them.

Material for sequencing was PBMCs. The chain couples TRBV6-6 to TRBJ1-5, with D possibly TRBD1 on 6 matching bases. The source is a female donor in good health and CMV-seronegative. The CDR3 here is CASSPRTERSNQPQHF. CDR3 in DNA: TGTGCCAGCAGTCCCCGGACAGAGAGGAGCAATCAGCCCCAGCATTTT.